One and the same sample provided the 25 T cell receptor beta chains below, sequenced in a study of T cell responses to AZD1222 COVID-19 vaccine. Generated by immunoSEQ multiplex PCR, the TCRdb table keeps only in-frame clones and is missing some. The sample contains tens of thousands of clones, around 89% of which appear only once. The specimen was peripheral blood, collected on day 0 of AZD1222 vaccination. These receptors were collected from an adult in good health.

This chain links TRBV15 with TRBJ1-2; D is ambiguous. Trimming removed 1 base from V and 5 bases from J, with 8 bases in between. This CDR3 spans 13 amino acids. Germline V gene lookup returns CDR1 LNHNV and CDR2 YYDKDF (reference sequence). The CDR3 loop is CATSRVLWYGYTF. The CDR3 DNA sequence: TGTGCCACCAGCAGAGTTTTGTGGTATGGCTACACCTTC.

The genes are TRBV29-1 and TRBJ1-2; TRBD1 matches 7 bases. This CDR3 contains 15 residues. Unmatched junction bases numbered 11, after V lost 5 bases and J lost 2 bases. Looked up from germline, CDR1 is SQVTM and CDR2 is ANQGSEA. The CDR3 DNA sequence: TGCAGCGTTCGGGTTTGGGGGGACAGCAACTATGGCTACACCTTC. Protein sequence: CSVRVWGDSNYGYTF.

The gene calls are TRBV6-5 and TRBJ1-4, with D unresolved. CDR1 is MNHEY and CDR2 is SVGAGI in the germline V gene. V lost 6 bases to trimming and J lost 0 bases, with 11 bases between them. The CDR3 length is 15 residues. This chain's CDR3 is CASSPVGATNEKLFF. CDR3 nucleotides: TGTGCCAGCAGCCCCGTCGGTGCAACTAATGAAAAACTGTTTTTT.

The chain recombines TRBV6-5 with TRBJ1-2; maybe TRBD1 (5 bases). In germline, CDR1 is MNHEY, CDR2 SVGAGI. Between the trimmed V and J ends, which lost 6 bases and 8 bases, there was a span of 16 bases. The CDR3 totals 13 residues. CDR3 residues: CASSRDGPGGYTF. DNA of the CDR3: TGTGCCAGCAGCAGGGACGGCCCGGGGGGCTACACCTTC.

This clone was counted once. The rearrangement links TRBV4-2 to TRBJ1-1, with D perhaps TRBD1 (6 bases). The CDR3 is made up of 15 amino acids. The ends were cut back, 7 bases at V and 0 bases at J, with 15 bases in the middle. Germline V gene lookup returns CDR1 LGHNA and CDR2 YNFKEQ. CDR3 in amino acids: CASTPPGELNTEAFF. CDR3 coding DNA: TGTGCCAGCACTCCCCCAGGGGAACTGAACACTGAAGCTTTCTTT.

The CDR3 protein is CASSQVTRDAGELFF. The DNA for the CDR3 is TGCGCCAGCAGCCAAGTAACGCGAGACGCCGGGGAGCTGTTTTTT. This chain uses TRBV4-3 with TRBJ2-2; unclear D gene. Deletions cut 1 base from V and 6 bases from J, with 12 bases between. Germline V gene lookup returns CDR1 LGHNA and CDR2 YSLEER. CDR3 length: 15 amino acids.

V usage is TRBV7-2 and J usage is TRBJ1-2; 8 bases are shared with TRBD1. The CDR3 runs 14 residues. Germline values: CDR1 SGHTA, CDR2 FQGNSA. V gave up 5 bases and J gave up 1 base; unmatched junction bases: 3. CDR3 amino acids: CASSTTGVNYGYTF. The CDR3 region has the DNA TGTGCCAGCAGCACGACAGGGGTTAACTATGGCTACACCTTC.

The chain recombines TRBV9 with TRBJ2-1; TRBD2 matches 14 bases. CDR1 and CDR2 (germline): SGDLS, YYNGEE. V trimming: 4 bases; J trimming: 2 bases; junction bases outside the gene matches: 14. CDR3 length: 20 residues. CDR3 residues: CASSPRPGLAGALTYNEQFF. Here the CDR3 DNA reads TGTGCCAGCAGCCCCCGACCGGGACTAGCGGGGGCGCTAACCTACAATGAGCAGTTCTTC.

This chain links TRBV7-2 with TRBJ1-4, with 9 bases matching TRBD1. The germline V gene encodes CDR1 SGHTA and CDR2 FQGNSA. The CDR3 has 16 residues. V gave up 6 bases and J gave up 11 bases; unmatched junction bases: 16. The CDR3 DNA reads as TGTGCCAGCAGTACTACTTCCTCGGGACAGGGAGGGAAACTGTTTTTT. It specifies CASSTTSSGQGGKLFF.

This clone has a single count. This chain uses TRBV19 with TRBJ2-2; 7 bases match TRBD1. The CDR3 sequence is 14 residues long. The V and J ends lost 11 bases and 1 base, in that order; junction bases with no gene match: 7. CDR1 and CDR2 (germline): LNHDA, SQIVND (reference sequence). The CDR3 coding sequence is TGTGCCGCTCAGGGGGTTCGGAACACCGGGGAGCTGTTTTTT. Translation gives CAAQGVRNTGELFF.

This sequence joins TRBV20-1 and TRBJ2-7; 9 positions match TRBD2. The V and J ends lost 3 bases and 1 base, in that order; junction bases with no gene match: 7. Germline CDR1 DFQATT, CDR2 SNEGSKA (reference sequence). The CDR3 sequence is 15 residues long. The CDR3 sequence is CSASGSSGVSYEQYF. The CDR3, as DNA: TGCAGTGCTAGTGGTTCTAGCGGGGTATCCTACGAGCAGTACTTC.

The gene calls are TRBV5-4 and TRBJ2-1; 8 bases are shared with TRBD2. The CDR3 contains 16 residues. With V trimmed by 0 bases and J by 8 bases, 10 bases remained unmatched. CDR1 and CDR2 from the germline V gene are SGHNT and YYREEE (reference sequence). CDR3: CASSLAGRGGPDEQFF. CDR3 sequence (DNA): TGTGCCAGCAGCTTGGCGGGCCGGGGGGGCCCGGATGAGCAGTTCTTC.

The chain couples TRBV11-3 to TRBJ2-7; no clear D gene. V was clipped by 5 bases and J by 3 bases, with 5 bases between them. There are 11 residues in the CDR3. CDR1 is SGHNT, CDR2 YENEEA, per germline. CDR3 residues: CASSGDYEQYF. In nucleotides, the CDR3 is TGTGCCAGCAGCGGGGACTACGAGCAGTACTTC.

This clone was counted a few times. The genes are TRBV3-1 (or the pseudogene TRBV3-2) and TRBJ2-7, with D unresolved. From germline, CDR1 is LGHDT and CDR2 YNNKEL (reference sequence). The CDR3 loop spans 15 amino acids. Trimming removed 3 bases at V and 0 bases at J, with 12 bases between. CDR3 in DNA: TGTGCCAGCAGCCAGGAACTCGCCTACTCCTACGAGCAGTACTTC. It encodes CASSQELAYSYEQYF.

The chain has TRBV7-3 and TRBJ1-2; weak D call: TRBD1 (5 bases). Germline V CDR1 and CDR2: SGHTA, FQGTGA. Trimming took off 5 bases at V and 0 bases at J, with 7 bases between the two ends. The CDR3 is made up of 13 amino acids. CDR3 in amino acids: CASSPTANYGYTF. In DNA form, the CDR3 reads TGTGCCAGCAGCCCGACAGCTAACTATGGCTACACCTTC.

The rearrangement links TRBV7-3 to TRBJ1-2, with 12 bases identical to TRBD1. The CDR3 extends over 18 amino acids. Trimming removed 1 base from V and 8 bases from J; junction bases left unmatched: 14. Germline V gene sequence: CDR1 SGHTA, CDR2 FQGTGA. Here the CDR3 DNA reads TGTGCCAGCAGCTTAATTCCGGGACAGGGGGCGATGGGAGAGGGCTACACCTTC. Amino acid sequence: CASSLIPGQGAMGEGYTF.

The chain has TRBV19 and TRBJ1-6; 7 nucleotides line up with TRBD1. V lost 4 bases and J lost 8; bases outside the gene matches: 5. Germline V lookup: CDR1 LNHDA, CDR2 SQIVND (reference sequence). CDR3 length: 14 residues. CDR3 nucleotides: TGTGCCAGTAGTACCGGAGGGGGCGATTCACCCCTCCACTTT. Translation gives CASSTGGGDSPLHF.

The V call is TRBV29-1, the J call TRBJ1-5; D gene unclear. Germline lookup yields CDR1 SQVTM and CDR2 ANQGSEA. This CDR3 is 13 amino acids long. V was trimmed by 4 bases and J by 4 bases, leaving 11 bases between them. The CDR3 DNA reads as TGCAGCGTTGGTGCAGGAGGGAATCAGCCCCAGCATTTT. This gives the protein CSVGAGGNQPQHF. The whole variable domain, filled in from reference TRBV29-1 and TRBJ1-5, reads SAVISQKPSRDICQRGTSLTIQCQVDSQVTMMFWYRQQPGQSLTLIATANQGSEATYESGFVIDKFPISRPNLTFSTLTVSNMSPEDSSIYLCSVGAGGNQPQHFGDGTRLSIL.

V gene TRBV7-2 combines with J gene TRBJ1-3; D perhaps matches TRBD1 (5 bases). The germline V and J ends were trimmed by 5 bases and 1 base, with 18 bases remaining between them. The V gene's germline CDR1 is SGHTA and CDR2 FQGNSA. The CDR3 contains 17 residues. In nucleotides, the CDR3 is TGTGCCAGCAGCCCCAGTGACAGTAGAACTTCTGGAAACACCATATATTTT. Translation gives CASSPSDSRTSGNTIYF.

The chain is built from TRBV5-4 and TRBJ1-6; TRBD1 matches 8 bases. Germline CDR1 SGHNT, CDR2 YYREEE (reference sequence). The junction had 5 bases not matched to a gene; V was cut back by 0 bases and J by 9 bases. The CDR3 sequence is 15 residues long. The CDR3 DNA reads as TGTGCCAGCAGCTTGGCGCAGGGGGCGAGTTCACCCCTCCACTTT. It specifies CASSLAQGASSPLHF.

The chain joins TRBV30 to TRBJ1-5, with 11 positions matching TRBD1. Germline V gene lookup returns CDR1 GTSNPN and CDR2 SVGIG (reference sequence). The J segment lost 7 bases and the V segment lost 3 bases, leaving 2 bases of the junction unmatched. The CDR3 is made up of 13 amino acids. The CDR3 loop is CAWSRTGGQPQHF. The CDR3 bases are TGTGCCTGGAGCCGGACAGGGGGCCAGCCCCAGCATTTT.

J is TRBJ1-2 and V is TRBV18, with D unclear. The CDR3 is made up of 13 amino acids. CDR1 is KGHSH and CDR2 is LQKENI in the germline V gene. Trimming left V 4 bases short and J 5 bases short, with 11 bases between. CDR3 region: CASSLNRLYGYTF. CDR3 DNA sequence: TGTGCCAGCTCACTCAACAGATTGTATGGCTACACCTTC.

The rearrangement uses TRBV25-1 and TRBJ1-6; 9 nucleotides align to TRBD1. The CDR3 loop spans 16 amino acids. CDR1 MGHDK and CDR2 SYGVNS come from the germline V gene. The J segment lost 7 bases and the V segment lost 4 bases, leaving 8 bases of the junction unmatched. The CDR3 DNA is TGTGCCAGCAGTGGGAGGACAGGGGAGGGCAATTCACCCCTCCACTTT. Its protein is CASSGRTGEGNSPLHF.

This sequence joins TRBV7-9 and TRBJ2-3; no reliable D call. The germline V and J ends were trimmed by 1 base and 15 bases, with 20 bases remaining between them. From germline, CDR1 is SEHNR and CDR2 FQNEAQ (reference sequence). The CDR3 is 14 amino acids. The CDR3 spells CASSLESPGVSNYF. The CDR3 region has the DNA TGTGCCAGCAGCTTAGAGTCCCCAGGTGTATCAAACTATTTT. The full variable domain, completed using reference TRBV7-9 and TRBJ2-3, is DTGVSQNPRHKITKRGQNVTFRCDPISEHNRLYWYRQTLGQGPEFLTYFQNEAQLEKSRLLSDRFSAERPKGSFSTLEIQRTEQGDSAMYLCASSLESPGVSNYFGPGTRLTVL.

The J gene is TRBJ1-2, the V gene TRBV11-2, with unresolved D. V lost 3 bases and J lost 2, with 4 bases in between. This CDR3 comprises 12 residues. Looked up from germline, CDR1 is SGHAT and CDR2 is FQNNGV. CDR3 nucleotides: TGTGCCAGCAGCTTCGACAACTATGGCTACACCTTC. Encoded protein: CASSFDNYGYTF.